This TCR beta chain was documented in a study of OX40 agonist ivuxolimab in advanced cancers. Describing the broader study: Ivuxolimab was a fully human IgG2 agonistic monoclonal antibody targeting the costimulatory receptor OX40 (CD134). Intravenous ivuxolimab was administered to patients every 2 weeks at six dose levels: 0.01, 0.1, 0.3, 1.5, 3 and 10 mg/kg. Of the 50 or so patients in dose escalation, about 20 had hepatocellular carcinoma, about 15 had melanoma, 9 had renal cell carcinoma and 9 had head and neck cancer. In the dose-escalation cohort, approximately 82% of patients were male, and the mean age was 60 years with a range of 23 to 79. Prior anti-PD-1, anti-PD-L1 or anti-CTLA-4 therapy was permitted, and roughly two fifths of dose-escalation patients had received checkpoint inhibitors. Partial responses were achieved by three dose-escalation patients, of whom one had hepatocellular carcinoma and two had cutaneous melanoma. The point of sequencing TCRbeta in the periphery was to test whether ivuxolimab changed TCR sequence diversity and drove clonal T-cell expansion. The monotherapy dose-escalation portion (N = 52 patients) of the phase I ivuxolimab trial is reported in the paper.

Genomic DNA was extracted from sorted cells for sequencing of the TCRbeta CDR3 region. The immunoSEQ Assay was used for sequencing of TCRbeta CDR3 regions. The table was pulled from immuneACCESS by TCRdb, which kept in-frame rearrangements only. Such tables lose some clones; where checked, under half of the loss comes from unresolved V genes, and the rest has no known cause. Across this sample there are 25,000 to 35,000 clones, with more than 80% seen only once. The ten largest clones add up to about 12% of the sample. In its sample, this clone was seen once. The clone's antigen remains unknown. Base quality data are lacking; no much larger clone is found one base away. What the authors observed across the whole study: At doses of 0.1 to 3.0 mg/kg, clonal expansion of both CD4+ and CD8+ blood T cells was observed from baseline to week 6. On average, CD8+ T cells showed more expanded clones than CD4+ T cells after ivuxolimab. Partial responders in the 0.1-3.0 mg/kg groups had among the lowest normalized peripheral clonal expansion, especially among CD8+ T cells. Low levels of normalized T-cell clonal expansion were also seen in some patients who did not respond. The antigen specificity of the clonally expanded peripheral T cells was not determined.

Patients with a history of autoimmune disease or receiving systemic immunosuppression were excluded from the trial. In every dose cohort, peripheral blood was drawn for TCR sequencing at baseline, cycle 4 day 1, and cycle 7 day 1. Samples came from an open-label, multicenter, first-in-human phase I dose-escalation trial of ivuxolimab. Adults with locally advanced or metastatic melanoma, renal cell carcinoma, hepatocellular carcinoma or head and neck squamous cell carcinoma were enrolled in the trial. CD4+ and CD8+ T cells were sorted separately from peripheral blood before TCR sequencing. As encoded in the germline V gene, CDR1 is MDHEN while CDR2 is SYDVKM. The CDR3 runs 11 residues from the cysteine to the phenylalanine. Here the CDR3 DNA is all that survives: 33 bases in frame from base 1. V sheds 4 bases and J sheds 9 bases, leaving 9 bases between their ends.

The chain is assembled from TRBV28 and TRBJ1-1; the D gene cannot be resolved reliably. The material was CD4+ or CD8+ T cells sorted from blood, obtained in a trial of the OX40 agonist ivuxolimab. The receptor was isolated from an adult with an advanced solid tumor such as melanoma, head and neck, liver or kidney cancer. The CDR3 region has the sequence CASSSIYKAFF. In nucleotides, the sequence is TGTGCCAGCAGTTCCATTTACAAAGCTTTCTTT.